One and the same sample provided the 30 T cell receptor beta chains below, sequenced in a study of Ad26.COV2.S vaccination and SARS-CoV-2 variants. Clones were sequenced by immunoSEQ multiplex PCR, and TCRdb holds only the in-frame ones, with some missing. Among 300,000 to 450,000 clones, around 84% were seen once, and the ten largest hold approximately 3.5%. The treatment is: 15 to 20 received Ad26.COV2.S at low or high dose, single or two shots; about 5 received placebo; per-sample allocation not given. Samples came from day 63 after the first vaccine or placebo injection. The input for sequencing was peripheral blood, taken in a trial of Ad26.COV2.S vaccine versus placebo. The origin of the receptors is a person aged 18-65 years who received the Ad26.COV2.S COVID-19 vaccine or a placebo.

This chain uses TRBV7-9 with TRBJ2-7; 7 bases map to TRBD1. The CDR3 sequence is 14 residues long. Germline V lookup: CDR1 SEHNR, CDR2 FQNEAQ (reference sequence). V lost 1 base and J lost 2; bases outside the gene matches: 2. CDR3 nucleotide sequence: TGTGCCAGCAGCTTAGAAGGGGGCGCCTACGAGCAGTACTTC. It is translated as CASSLEGGAYEQYF.

The chain links TRBV12-5 to TRBJ2-5; possibly TRBD2 for D (6 bases). The V end was cut by 5 bases, the J end by 5 bases, with 12 bases between. CDR1 LGHNT and CDR2 FRNRAP come from the germline V gene. CDR3 length equals 13 residues. CDR3 sequence (DNA): TGTGCTAGTGGTCTTTCCCGGGGGGAGACCCAGTACTTC. Protein sequence: CASGLSRGETQYF.

The V and J genes are TRBV12-5 and TRBJ2-2, with 11 bases fitting TRBD2. CDR1 is LGHNT, CDR2 FRNRAP, per germline. Trimming removed 6 bases from V and 6 bases from J; junction bases left unmatched: 6. This CDR3 contains 15 residues. CDR3 residues: CASGPGTSGSGELFF. DNA for the CDR3: TGTGCTAGTGGCCCGGGGACTAGCGGATCCGGGGAGCTGTTTTTT.

CDR3 sequence: CASSYGGQGHYEQFF. The CDR3 DNA reads as TGTGCCAGCAGCTATGGGGGACAGGGTCACTATGAGCAGTTCTTC. The V and J genes are TRBV5-4 and TRBJ2-1; TRBD1 agrees at 9 bases. Germline V gives CDR1 SGHNT, CDR2 YYREEE (reference sequence). This CDR3 spans 15 amino acids. The V and J ends lost 3 bases and 8 bases, in that order; junction bases with no gene match: 9.

The chain is built from TRBV6-5 and TRBJ1-1; D is uncertain. Between the trimmed V and J ends, which lost 5 bases and 3 bases, there was a span of 10 bases. The CDR3 loop spans 13 amino acids. Germline values: CDR1 MNHEY, CDR2 SVGAGI. The CDR3 DNA is TGTGCCAGCAGTAGAGGAGAGGACACTGAAGCTTTCTTT. As protein: CASSRGEDTEAFF.

In DNA, the CDR3 is TGTGCCAGCAGTTCCGGGACAGGGGATGGCTATGGCTACACCTTC. Translated, it gives CASSSGTGDGYGYTF. V usage is TRBV6-2 or TRBV6-3 and J usage is TRBJ1-2, with 10 bases fitting TRBD1. J gave up 4 bases and V 4 bases, and 6 bases lay outside the gene matches. The germline CDR1 and CDR2 sequences are MNHEY and SVGEGT. The CDR3 consists of 15 residues.

The V gene is TRBV7-2, the J gene TRBJ2-1, with 16 bases aligning to TRBD2. This CDR3 spans 14 amino acids. V lost 5 bases, J lost 10 bases, and 2 bases stayed unmatched. The germline V gene has CDR1 SGHTA and CDR2 FQGNSA. The CDR3 sequence is CASSQGLAGGEQFF. In nucleotides, the CDR3 is TGTGCCAGCAGCCAGGGACTAGCGGGAGGGGAGCAGTTCTTC. Complete variable domain (other parts from reference TRBV7-2 and TRBJ2-1): GAGVSQSPSNKVTEKGKDVELRCDPISGHTALYWYRQSLGQGLEFLIYFQGNSAPDKSGLPSDRFSAERTGGSVSTLTIQRTQQEDSAVYLCASSQGLAGGEQFFGPGTRLTVL.

The count of this clone is one. The chain employs TRBV5-4 and TRBJ1-1; D is uncertain. CDR3 length: 13 residues. Germline V CDR1 and CDR2: SGHNT, YYREEE (reference sequence). V lost 0 bases, J lost 1 base, and 4 bases lay in between. CDR3: CASSLDPNTEAFF. For the CDR3, the DNA is TGTGCCAGCAGCTTGGATCCGAACACTGAAGCTTTCTTT.

The rearrangement uses TRBV29-1 and TRBJ2-7; the match to TRBD2 covers 11 bases. Germline trimming cut 6 bases from V and 3 bases from J; bases unmatched to any gene: 4. The CDR3 runs to 13 residues. Germline V gene sequence: CDR1 SQVTM, CDR2 ANQGSEA. This CDR3 reads CSVGTSGNYEQYF. The DNA for the CDR3 is TGCAGCGTAGGGACTAGCGGAAACTACGAGCAGTACTTC.

CDR3 sequence (DNA): TGTGCCAGCCGGCCCTTCCCGACTAGTAATGAGCAGTTCTTC. Its protein product is CASRPFPTSNEQFF. This chain connects TRBV5-6 to TRBJ2-1; weak D call: TRBD2 (6 bases). Germline assignment: CDR1 SGHDT and CDR2 YYEEEE. Trimming took off 7 bases at V and 7 bases at J, with 18 bases between the two ends. CDR3 length: 14 residues.

The gene calls are TRBV20-1 and TRBJ1-1, with unresolved D. Germline-derived CDR1 and CDR2 are DFQATT and SNEGSKA (reference sequence). This CDR3 is 11 amino acids long. V shed 6 bases and J shed 8 bases, with 13 bases lying between them. The CDR3 DNA is TGCAGTGCCAGGTTGGACCCGGAAGCTTTCTTT. It is translated as CSARLDPEAFF.

V usage is TRBV5-4 and J usage is TRBJ1-6; 7 bases are shared with TRBD1. The CDR3 contains 15 residues. CDR1 is SGHNT and CDR2 is YYREEE in the germline V gene (reference sequence). After removal of 4 bases from V and 7 bases from J, the junction contained 8 bases not matched to a gene. In DNA form, the CDR3 reads TGTGCCAGCAGCCCGACCGGGACAGCGAATTCACCCCTCCACTTT. Encoded protein: CASSPTGTANSPLHF.

This chain uses TRBV5-8 with TRBJ2-2; perhaps TRBD1 as D (7 bases). Germline V gene data show CDR1 as SGHTS and CDR2 as YDEGEE. Deletions cut 0 bases from V and 9 bases from J, with 15 bases between. The CDR3 length is 15 residues. CDR3 sequence: CASSLEGGGNRELFF. Written as DNA, the CDR3 is TGTGCCAGCAGCTTGGAAGGGGGCGGGAACCGGGAGCTGTTTTTT.

The rearrangement joins TRBV19 to TRBJ2-1; TRBD2 matches at 8 bases. V was clipped by 4 bases and J by 1 base; unmatched bases: 6. Germline CDR1 reads LNHDA; CDR2 reads SQIVND (reference sequence). This CDR3 region has 16 residues. CDR3 in amino acids: CASSTGGVPSYNEQFF. CDR3 DNA: TGTGCCAGTAGTACCGGGGGGGTCCCTTCCTACAATGAGCAGTTCTTC.

This clone has only one observation. The chain links TRBV29-1 to TRBJ2-4, with 7 bases lining up with TRBD1. Germline assignment: CDR1 SQVTM and CDR2 ANQGSEA. V dropped 3 bases and J dropped 6; count of bases not matched to a gene: 8. The CDR3 is made up of 14 amino acids. The CDR3 DNA follows: TGCAGCGTTGATACAGGGGTCGGTGGAAACATTCAGTACTTC. It yields the protein CSVDTGVGGNIQYF.

The chain is built from TRBV21-1 and TRBJ2-7; the table's D call, TRBD2, was not checked against the DNA. TRBV21-1 is flagged as a pseudogene. The CDR3 covers 16 residues. This CDR3 is CASSKGERLANYEQYF. DNA for the CDR3: TGTGCCAGCAGCAAAGGTGAAAGACTAGCTAACTACGAGCAGTACTTC.

The J gene is TRBJ2-1, the V gene TRBV5-1; tentatively, D is TRBD2 (7 bases). The CDR3 spans 14 residues. The germline V gene encodes CDR1 SGHRS and CDR2 YFSETQ. The V gene lost 4 bases and the J gene lost 4 bases, with 12 bases spanning the gap. The CDR3 region is CASSIGGLYNEQFF. As DNA, the CDR3 is TGCGCCAGCAGCATCGGGGGGCTTTACAATGAGCAGTTCTTC.

The chain is built from TRBV27 and TRBJ2-1, with D perhaps TRBD2 (5 bases). V was cut by 1 base and J by 4 bases, with 11 bases left in between. The germline gives CDR1 MNHEY, CDR2 SMNVEV (reference sequence). The CDR3 runs 15 residues. The CDR3 here is CASSLYPSGYNEQFF. CDR3 nucleotides: TGTGCCAGCAGTTTATACCCATCGGGGTACAATGAGCAGTTCTTC.

The chain couples TRBV28 to TRBJ1-5; D gene ambiguous. V was clipped by 7 bases and J by 6 bases, with 13 bases between them. The CDR3 is made up of 13 amino acids. Germline V gene data show CDR1 as MDHEN and CDR2 as SYDVKM. CDR3 residues: CASNLGYGQPQHF. The CDR3 DNA reads as TGTGCCAGCAACCTCGGGTATGGTCAGCCCCAGCATTTT.

The J gene is TRBJ2-7, the V gene TRBV7-2; TRBD2 might be the D (5 bases). V was cut by 1 base and J by 0 bases, with 13 bases left in between. The CDR3 covers 16 residues. Germline lookup yields CDR1 SGHTA and CDR2 FQGNSA. The CDR3 is CASSLGRLTNSYEQYF. CDR3 bases: TGTGCCAGCAGCTTAGGGAGGCTCACCAACTCCTACGAGCAGTACTTC.

The genes are TRBV28 and TRBJ2-3; no firm D call. This CDR3 contains 14 residues. Trimming removed 3 bases at V and 2 bases at J, with 9 bases between. Germline CDR1 and CDR2: MDHEN and SYDVKM. This CDR3 reads CASSFRQTTDTQYF. DNA for the CDR3: TGTGCCAGCAGTTTTAGGCAGACCACAGATACGCAGTATTTT.

The CDR3 region is CASSPGLATYNEQFF. The CDR3 DNA sequence: TGTGCCAGCTCACCCGGACTCGCTACCTACAATGAGCAGTTCTTC. The chain couples TRBV18 to TRBJ2-1, with D perhaps matching TRBD2 (5 bases). The CDR3 extends over 15 amino acids. The V gene lost 3 bases and the J gene lost 2 bases, with 11 bases spanning the gap. The germline V gene encodes CDR1 KGHSH and CDR2 LQKENI.

This rearrangement joins TRBV5-4 to TRBJ2-3; the match to TRBD2 covers 8 bases. The CDR3 loop spans 15 amino acids. Germline CDR1 is SGHNT and CDR2 is YYREEE (reference sequence). The V segment lost 0 bases and the J segment 6 bases; nucleotides outside the gene matches: 6. The CDR3 loop is CASSLGGGNMDTQYF. The DNA of the CDR3 is TGTGCCAGCAGCTTGGGCGGGGGGAACATGGATACGCAGTATTTT.

This clone was seen once. The chain recombines TRBV13 with TRBJ2-7; 8 bases match TRBD2. The V and J ends lost 5 bases and 3 bases, in that order; junction bases with no gene match: 3. CDR1 PRHDT and CDR2 FYEKMQ come from the germline V gene (reference sequence). CDR3 size: 13 residues. The CDR3 bases are TGTGCCAGCAGCCGGACTAGCAACTACGAGCAGTACTTC. It is translated as CASSRTSNYEQYF.

The chain carries TRBV7-9 and TRBJ1-2; 7 nucleotides agree with TRBD1. Germline CDR1 SEHNR, CDR2 FQNEAQ (reference sequence). The CDR3 is 15 residues long. With V trimmed by 4 bases and J by 4 bases, 9 bases remained unmatched. The CDR3 reads CASSSKGAQIYGYTF. In DNA, the CDR3 is TGTGCCAGCAGCTCCAAGGGGGCGCAAATCTATGGCTACACCTTC. The variable domain in full, with the rest retrieved from reference TRBV7-9 and TRBJ1-2, is DTGVSQNPRHKITKRGQNVTFRCDPISEHNRLYWYRQTLGQGPEFLTYFQNEAQLEKSRLLSDRFSAERPKGSFSTLEIQRTEQGDSAMYLCASSSKGAQIYGYTFGSGTRLTVV.

The sample holds one count of this clone. J is TRBJ1-1 and V is TRBV27; 8 bases agree with TRBD1. V shed 4 bases and J 5 bases; nucleotides not matched to a gene: 9. The CDR3 length is 15 residues. Germline V gives CDR1 MNHEY, CDR2 SMNVEV (reference sequence). As DNA, the CDR3 is TGTGCCAGCAGTTACCTTCAGGGGGCTGGTACTGAAGCTTTCTTT. Translating it yields CASSYLQGAGTEAFF.

This clone was counted a single time. The rearrangement uses TRBV6-5 and TRBJ2-7, with 7 nucleotides matching TRBD1. This CDR3 has 15 amino acids. Looked up from germline, CDR1 is MNHEY and CDR2 is SVGAGI. The V segment lost 0 bases and the J segment 3 bases; nucleotides outside the gene matches: 5. The CDR3 DNA follows: TGTGCCAGCAGTTACTCCAGACAGGGTATCTACGAGCAGTACTTC. Its protein product is CASSYSRQGIYEQYF.

The chain has TRBV2 and TRBJ2-2; 9 bases match TRBD1. Germline-derived CDR1 and CDR2 are SNHLY and FYNNEI. The CDR3 is 14 amino acids. Germline trimming cut 10 bases from V and 3 bases from J; bases unmatched to any gene: 6. CDR3 in amino acids: CANRQGVYTGELFF. CDR3 DNA: TGTGCCAACCGACAGGGGGTATACACCGGGGAGCTGTTTTTT.

This sequence joins TRBV28 and TRBJ2-5, with a tentative D call TRBD1 (6 bases). Germline loops: CDR1 MDHEN, CDR2 SYDVKM. The CDR3 length is 14 residues. The ends were cut back, 5 bases at V and 2 bases at J, with 12 bases in the middle. CDR3 nucleotides: TGTGCCAGCAGTGCCCAGGGGAAACAAGAGACCCAGTACTTC. This sequence encodes CASSAQGKQETQYF.

The CDR3 sequence is CASSSRDPRDEQFF. CDR3 nucleotide sequence: TGTGCCAGTAGTTCCCGGGACCCCAGGGATGAGCAGTTCTTC. The chain couples TRBV19 to TRBJ2-1; perhaps D is TRBD1 or TRBD2 (5 bases each). This CDR3 spans 14 amino acids. V was clipped by 5 bases and J by 8 bases, with 16 bases between them. From germline, CDR1 is LNHDA and CDR2 SQIVND (reference sequence).